This T cell receptor beta chain was captured in a study of cytomegalovirus exposure and HLA in healthy donors. From germline, CDR1 is GTSNPN and CDR2 SVGIG (reference sequence). J lost 0 bases, V lost 2 bases, and 9 bases had no gene match. This CDR3 contains 16 residues. PCR primers comprised 60 Vbeta and 13 Jbeta primers. Clones were read by immunoSEQ multiplex PCR, and TCRdb kept only the in-frame ones, dropping some. The sample yields just under 80,000 clones, over 60% seen once. The TCR originated in a man aged 35 to 55 in good health and CMV-seronegative. The chain couples TRBV30 to TRBJ1-2; 7 bases map to TRBD1. Sample: PBMCs. Written as DNA, the CDR3 is TGTGCCTGGAGTTTCCGGACAGGCTTTTCTAACTATGGCTACACCTTC. Its translation is CAWSFRTGFSNYGYTF.